These 16 T cell receptor beta chains came from one sample sequenced in a study of blood T cell repertoires in COVID-19 (dated by TCRdb to 2020 to 2021). Library prep was done by the immunoSEQ multiplex PCR assay. TCRdb took this table from immuneACCESS and kept in-frame rearrangements with V and J called. Such tables lack part of the clones; where checked against another copy, unresolved V genes explain under half of the gap, and the rest is unexplained. The sample table lists roughly 120,000 clones, 75% to 80% of them with a count of one. Around 16% of the sample comes from the top ten. Material for sequencing was peripheral blood. Every receptor here comes from a woman aged 80 or over with active or convalescent COVID-19.

Comments on this clone: Other nucleotide sequences in the sample specify the same CDR3. This chain links TRBV5-1 with TRBJ1-6; 8 bases are shared with TRBD1. CDR1 and CDR2 from the germline V gene are SGHRS and YFSETQ. CDR3 length equals 14 residues. The V gene end was trimmed by 0 bases and the J gene end by 7 bases; junction bases not matched to a gene: 0. CDR3 in DNA: TGCGCCAGCAGCTTGGGACAGGGGAATTCACCCCTCCACTTT. Translating it yields CASSLGQGNSPLHF.

This clone is medium-sized within its sample. The chain couples TRBV19 to TRBJ1-3; D is unresolved. This CDR3 spans 15 amino acids. V dropped 6 bases and J dropped 0 bases, with 12 bases sitting between them. Germline V gene sequence: CDR1 LNHDA, CDR2 SQIVND (reference sequence). The CDR3 loop is CASSLGWHSGNTIYF. The CDR3, as DNA: TGTGCCAGTAGCCTCGGGTGGCACTCTGGAAACACCATATATTTT.

The rearrangement joins TRBV19 to TRBJ2-7, with D perhaps TRBD1 (6 bases). V was shortened by 1 base and J by 1 base, with 11 bases between the two germline ends. This CDR3 has 15 residues. Germline V gene sequence: CDR1 LNHDA, CDR2 SQIVND (reference sequence). CDR3 nucleotide sequence: TGTGCCAGTAGTATAGCGGACAGCCAGTCCTACGAGCAGTACTTC. The encoded protein is CASSIADSQSYEQYF.

V is TRBV7-6 and J is TRBJ1-5; the D gene is possibly TRBD1 (6 bases). V lost 3 bases and J 6 bases, leaving 9 bases between the germline ends. The germline gives CDR1 SGHVS, CDR2 FNYEAQ. The CDR3 length is 13 residues. The CDR3 is CASSLGHGQPQHF. The CDR3 DNA sequence: TGTGCCAGCAGCTTGGGACATGGTCAGCCCCAGCATTTT.

This chain joins TRBV5-6 and TRBJ2-3; 7 nucleotides match TRBD1. With 3 bases clipped from V and 0 bases from J, the junction kept 7 bases outside the gene matches. The germline V gene has CDR1 SGHDT and CDR2 YYEEEE. The CDR3 runs 16 residues. CDR3 in DNA: TGTGCCAGCAGCTCGCTGGGACAGCGTAGCACAGATACGCAGTATTTT. This sequence encodes CASSSLGQRSTDTQYF.

The CDR3 loop is CASSLPGTEGYNSPLHF. In DNA form, the CDR3 reads TGTGCCAGCAGCTTGCCCGGGACAGAGGGATATAATTCACCCCTCCACTTT. The V call is TRBV5-8, the J call TRBJ1-6; TRBD1 matches at 7 bases. Germline V lookup: CDR1 SGHTS, CDR2 YDEGEE. With V trimmed by 1 base and J by 4 bases, 8 bases remained unmatched. There are 17 residues in the CDR3.

J is TRBJ2-1 and V is TRBV7-8; TRBD2 matches at 9 bases. The CDR3 covers 17 residues. Germline CDR1 reads SGHVS; CDR2 reads FQNEAQ. V lost 2 bases to trimming and J lost 9 bases; unmatched junction nucleotides: 14. CDR3 sequence: CASSLTTGYSGRTEQFF. The CDR3 DNA is TGTGCCAGCAGCTTAACAACGGGGTATAGCGGGAGAACTGAGCAGTTCTTC.

This chain uses TRBV18 with TRBJ1-2; no clear D. V lost 3 bases and J lost 1, with 18 bases in between. Germline assignment: CDR1 KGHSH and CDR2 LQKENI. There are 17 residues in the CDR3. The CDR3, as DNA: TGTGCCAGCTCACCTGGGCCGGCGGAGAGGGTTAACTATGGCTACACCTTC. Residues: CASSPGPAERVNYGYTF.

The chain combines TRBV7-8 with TRBJ2-5; TRBD1 matches at 11 bases. The V gene's germline CDR1 is SGHVS and CDR2 FQNEAQ. The CDR3 covers 16 residues. Unmatched junction bases numbered 10, after V lost 6 bases and J lost 4 bases. The CDR3 region is CASRPTRGQGGETQYF. For the CDR3, the DNA is TGTGCCAGCAGGCCTACTCGGGGACAGGGGGGAGAGACCCAGTACTTC. The full variable domain, completed using reference TRBV7-8 and TRBJ2-5, is GAGVSQSPRYKVAKRGQDVALRCDPISGHVSLFWYQQALGQGPEFLTYFQNEAQLDKSGLPSDRFFAERPEGSVSTLKIQRTQQEDSAVYLCASRPTRGQGGETQYFGPGTRLLVL.

The gene calls are TRBV4-3 and TRBJ2-7, with TRBD1 identical over 10 bases. Looked up from germline, CDR1 is LGHNA and CDR2 is YSLEER. Trimming took 3 bases from V and 3 from J; bases not matched to a gene: 5. The CDR3 length is 15 residues. CDR3 region: CASSQGQGLDYEQYF. The CDR3 DNA is TGCGCCAGCAGCCAGGGACAGGGGTTGGACTACGAGCAGTACTTC.

The rearrangement links TRBV19 to TRBJ2-7, with D possibly being TRBD1 (6 bases). Germline CDR1 reads LNHDA; CDR2 reads SQIVND (reference sequence). The CDR3 has 14 residues. The V end was cut by 6 bases, the J end by 4 bases, with 16 bases between. The CDR3 region is CASREQGSTYEQYF. The CDR3 DNA is TGTGCCAGTAGAGAACAGGGCTCAACGTACGAGCAGTACTTC. Variable domain in full (rest from reference TRBV19 and TRBJ2-7): DGGITQSPKYLFRKEGQNVTLSCEQNLNHDAMYWYRQDPGQGLRLIYYSQIVNDFQKGDIAEGYSVSREKKESFPLTVTSAQKNPTAFYLCASREQGSTYEQYFGPGTRLTVT.

V is TRBV2 and J is TRBJ2-2, with 8 bases that match TRBD1. This CDR3 has 17 residues. Trimming removed 0 bases from V and 6 bases from J; junction bases left unmatched: 9. Per germline, CDR1 SNHLY and CDR2 FYNNEI. CDR3 sequence: CASSEADQGQGSGELFF. DNA for the CDR3: TGTGCCAGCAGTGAAGCCGACCAAGGACAGGGATCCGGGGAGCTGTTTTTT.

This chain connects TRBV29-1 to TRBJ2-1; TRBD2 matches 11 bases. Germline V CDR1 and CDR2: SQVTM, ANQGSEA. The CDR3 loop spans 16 amino acids. Trimming cost V 7 bases and J 0 bases; bases outside gene matches: 8. This chain's CDR3 is CSGLSGRGSSYNEQFF. CDR3 bases: TGCAGCGGTCTTAGCGGGAGGGGTAGCTCCTACAATGAGCAGTTCTTC.

The genes are TRBV3-1 (or the pseudogene TRBV3-2) and TRBJ2-3; TRBD2 is a possible D gene (6 bases). The CDR3 is made up of 14 amino acids. Trimming cost V 3 bases and J 6 bases, with 13 bases left between them. Looked up from germline, CDR1 is LGHDT and CDR2 is YNNKEL (reference sequence). CDR3 residues: CASSHNPGVDTQYF. The CDR3 nucleotides read TGTGCCAGCAGCCATAATCCGGGAGTGGATACGCAGTATTTT.

This chain connects TRBV4-1 to TRBJ1-2; D call uncertain. Germline values: CDR1 MGHRA, CDR2 YSYEKL. V was pared by 1 base and J by 5 bases, with 17 bases between. The CDR3 loop spans 16 amino acids. The CDR3 DNA is TGCGCCAGCAGCCAAGTTCGGGTCGTCGACGGTTATGGCTACACCTTC. Translating it yields CASSQVRVVDGYGYTF.

In DNA form, the CDR3 reads TGTGCCAGCAGTGAAGAGTACAGGGCCAAGACCATATATTTT. Encoded protein: CASSEEYRAKTIYF. The chain is built from TRBV6-1 and TRBJ1-3; possible D gene TRBD1, 6 bases. The CDR3 has 14 amino acids. CDR1 and CDR2 (germline): MNHNS, SASEGT. V was pared by 1 base and J by 10 bases, with 14 bases between.